Listed below are T cell receptor beta chains from one sample, sequenced in a study of blood T cell repertoires in COVID-19. Assay used: immunoSEQ multiplex PCR; TCRdb lists only in-frame clones, some missing. The profile shows 250,000 to 300,000 clones, 70% to 90% of them singletons. The specimen was peripheral blood. These receptors all stem from a man in his fifties or sixties with active or convalescent COVID-19. CDR3s include the opening cysteine and the closing phenylalanine or tryptophan. D genes are given only for firm matches. Rows may omit the clone size; those that give it use once, few, many or a size class.

>TRBJ2-2|TRBV5-8|-|-
TGTGCCAGCAGCTTGGTGGGAGGCGCGAACACCGGGGAGCTGTTTTTT
CASSLVGGANTGELFF
>TRBJ1-1|TRBV14|-|TRBD1
TGTGCCAGCAGCCAATTCCGGGACAGGGGACAGAACACTGAAGCTTTCTTT
CASSQFRDRGQNTEAFF
>TRBJ1-1|TRBV27|-|TRBD1
TGTGCCAGCACCTCCCCAGGGGGGAAAGCTTTCTTT
CASTSPGGKAFF
>TRBJ1-2|TRBV5-1|-|TRBD1
TGCGCCAGCAGCTCGGTAGGGACAGCTAACTATGGCTACACCTTC
CASSSVGTANYGYTF
>TRBJ2-1|TRBV5-4|-|TRBD2
TGTGCCAGCAGCTCGGCCTCGACTAGCGGGAGTAGCAATGAGCAGTTCTTC
CASSSASTSGSSNEQFF
>TRBJ1-6|TRBV2|-|-
TGTGCCAGCAGTGTAGCCGAGTTCGCTAGTTCACCCCTCCACTTT
CASSVAEFASSPLHF
>TRBJ2-7|TRBV10-2|-|-
TGCGCCAGCAGTTACCAAGACAGGCTTAATGAGCAGTACTTC
CASSYQDRLNEQYF
>TRBJ2-1|TRBV7-9|-|-
TGTGCCAGCAGCTATATACTATACCAAGAAAACAATGAGCAGTTCTTC
CASSYILYQENNEQFF
>TRBJ2-1|TRBV11-2|-|TRBD2
TGTGCCAGCAGCCCGTTAGCGGGAGGGGGGGATGAGCAGTTCTTC
CASSPLAGGGDEQFF
>TRBJ2-1|TRBV14|-|TRBD2
TGTGCCAGCAGCCAAGACAAGACCAGCGGGAGAGGATTCTACAATGAGCAGTTCTTC
CASSQDKTSGRGFYNEQFF
>TRBJ2-3|TRBV9|-|TRBD2
TGTGCCAGCAGCAATAAGCGGGAGTGGGCGACAGATACGCAGTATTTT
CASSNKREWATDTQYF
>TRBJ2-1|TRBV3-1/TRBV3-2|-|TRBD2
TGTGCCAGCAGCCCTACAACTAGCGGGAATTTTATCTCCAATGAGCAGTTCTTC
CASSPTTSGNFISNEQFF
>TRBJ2-3|TRBV7-3|-|TRBD1
TGTGCCAGCAGCCCAGGGGACAGGGGGCGCACAGATACGCAGTATTTT
CASSPGDRGRTDTQYF
>TRBJ2-2|TRBV7-9|-|TRBD2
TGTGCCAGCAGCTTGGCTCTAGCGGGGGACACCGGGGAGCTGTTTTTT
CASSLALAGDTGELFF
>TRBJ1-2|TRBV12-3/TRBV12-4|-|TRBD1
TGTGCCAGCAGTCTTCGGACAGGGTTTGGCTACACCTTC
CASSLRTGFGYTF
>TRBJ1-2|TRBV29-1|-|-
TGCAGCGCGCGTCTGGGGCTTTACTATGGCTACACCTTC
CSARLGLYYGYTF
>TRBJ2-1|TRBV9|-|-
TGTGCCAGCAGCGTAGGGTCAGGGCTCAGCGCTAGCCGGAGGGACAATGAGCAGTTCTTC
CASSVGSGLSASRRDNEQFF
>TRBJ2-3|TRBV7-6|-|TRBD2
TGTGCCAGCAGCTTCGGACTAGCGGGGTCAACAGATACGCAGTATTTT
CASSFGLAGSTDTQYF
>TRBJ1-1|TRBV24-1|few|TRBD1
TGTGCCACCAGTGATCCAGAGACAGGGGGACAACTAGCCATGAACACTGAAGCTTTCTTT
CATSDPETGGQLAMNTEAFF
>TRBJ1-5|TRBV29-1|-|-
TGCAGCGTCTCAGGGGAAGGGCAGCCCCAGCATTTT
CSVSGEGQPQHF
>TRBJ2-5|TRBV30|-|-
TGTGCCTGGAGTGTGGGGGCATGGGAGACCCAGTACTTC
CAWSVGAWETQYF
>TRBJ2-7|TRBV19|once|-
TGTGCCAGTAGTATAGAGGTAGCTCGGAACGAGCAGTACTTC
CASSIEVARNEQYF
>TRBJ2-7|TRBV5-1|-|TRBD1
TGCGCCAGCAGCCTAAACAGGGGGCTTAAAAACGAGCAGTACTTC
CASSLNRGLKNEQYF
>TRBJ1-2|TRBV6-5|once|-
TGTGCCAGCCCTACCGTCTATGGCTACACCTTC
CASPTVYGYTF
>TRBJ2-1|TRBV5-5|-|TRBD2
TGTGCCAGCAGCTTGGCCGTAGCGGGAGGGCCTTATGAGCAGTTCTTC
CASSLAVAGGPYEQFF
>TRBJ1-4|TRBV12-3/TRBV12-4|few|-
TGTGCCACTGCCGGGGATAATGAAAAACTGTTTTTT
CATAGDNEKLFF
>TRBJ2-3|TRBV5-6|-|TRBD1
TGTGCCAGCAGATCTGCCGGGACAGGGGCAGATACGCAGTATTTT
CASRSAGTGADTQYF
>TRBJ1-5|TRBV18|-|-
TGTGCCAGCTCACCGACGGAGTTCAGGGCCTATCAGCCCCAGCATTTT
CASSPTEFRAYQPQHF
>TRBJ1-1|TRBV29-1|once|TRBD1
TGCAGCGCAAGACAGGGTGGCGACACTGAAGCTTTCTTT
CSARQGGDTEAFF
>TRBJ1-2|TRBV3-1/TRBV3-2|-|-
TGTGCCAGCAGCCGACGACAGTTCTATGGCTACACCTTC
CASSRRQFYGYTF
>TRBJ1-4|TRBV18|-|-
TGTGCCAGCTCTCCAAGACAGGCGATGGGGAAGGAACTGTTTTTT
CASSPRQAMGKELFF
>TRBJ2-7|TRBV6-2/TRBV6-3|-|-
TGTGCCAGCAGTTACCCACCCGGGCGGAGGGACTACGAGCAGTACTTC
CASSYPPGRRDYEQYF
>TRBJ1-4|TRBV6-5|-|-
TGTGCCAGCAGTTACTCGCGGCAGGGTAATGAAAAACTGTTTTTT
CASSYSRQGNEKLFF
>TRBJ2-7|TRBV4-2|few|TRBD2
TGTGCCAGCAGCCGGGAGGGCGGGAAAGCGTACTTC
CASSREGGKAYF
>TRBJ2-7|TRBV12-3/TRBV12-4|few|TRBD1
TGTGCCAGCGGGGACAGAAAATACGAGCAGTACTTC
CASGDRKYEQYF
>TRBJ2-7|TRBV6-5|-|-
TGTGCCAGCAGTTACTCGAGTCGGGCAGGGCCCTACGAGCAGTACTTC
CASSYSSRAGPYEQYF
>TRBJ1-1|TRBV11-2|-|-
TGTGCCAGCAGCTCCGAGTTATTGACTGAAGCTTTCTTT
CASSSELLTEAFF
>TRBJ2-1|TRBV6-5|-|TRBD2
TGTGCCAGCACCGCCGCGGGAGGGCCCTACAATGAGCAGTTCTTC
CASTAAGGPYNEQFF
>TRBJ2-1|TRBV28|-|TRBD2
TGTGCCAGCAGTTTCTATAGCGGGAGGAATGAGCAGTTCTTC
CASSFYSGRNEQFF
>TRBJ2-2|TRBV3-1/TRBV3-2|-|-
TGTGCCAGCAGCCAGATAGAGCGGGGGGAGCTGTTTTTT
CASSQIERGELFF
>TRBJ2-1|TRBV7-9|-|TRBD2
TGTGCCAGCAGCTGGCTGACTAGCGGCTCGGGGTTTGAGCAGTTCTTC
CASSWLTSGSGFEQFF
>TRBJ1-6|TRBV30|-|-
TGTGCCTGGTCACAAGGGGACTATTCACCCCTCCACTTT
CAWSQGDYSPLHF
>TRBJ1-4|TRBV30|-|TRBD1
TGTGCTTTCCGGACAGGGTTCGAAAAACTGTTTTTT
CAFRTGFEKLFF
>TRBJ1-1|TRBV6-4|-|-
TGTGCCAGCAGTCCCGGGGGAGTGAACACTGAAGCTTTCTTT
CASSPGGVNTEAFF
>TRBJ1-3|TRBV9|once|-
TGTGCCAGCAGCGTAGGCTCGGAGTTCTCTGGAAACACCATATATTTT
CASSVGSEFSGNTIYF
>TRBJ2-2|TRBV7-6|-|TRBD2
TGTGCCAGCAGCCCGATAGCGGGACGGCTAACCGGGGAGCTGTTTTTT
CASSPIAGRLTGELFF
>TRBJ1-2|TRBV7-9|-|TRBD1
TGTGCCAGCAGCCTACAGGGGGCGGATGATGGCTACACCTTC
CASSLQGADDGYTF
>TRBJ1-1|TRBV21-1|once|-
TGTGCCAGCAGCAGCCGGGACAGAGACACTGAAGCTTTCTTT
CASSSRDRDTEAFF
>TRBJ2-2|TRBV5-1|-|-
TGCGCCAGCAGCCTACCTCTCGGGAACACCGGGGAGCTGTTTTTT
CASSLPLGNTGELFF
>TRBJ2-5|TRBV4-1|-|-
TGCGCCAGCAGCCAAGGATTAGTAGCGGTATTCCAAGAGACCCAGTACTTC
CASSQGLVAVFQETQYF
>TRBJ1-3|TRBV7-9|-|TRBD1
TGTGCCAGCAGCCCGACAGGGGGAAACACCATATATTTT
CASSPTGGNTIYF
>TRBJ1-2|TRBV3-1/TRBV3-2|-|TRBD1
TGTGCCAGCAGCCATCAGGGGGCGGAAGGCTACACCTTC
CASSHQGAEGYTF
>TRBJ1-4|TRBV9|-|-
TGTGCCAGCAGCTCCAACGGGGCAACTAATGAAAAACTGTTTTTT
CASSSNGATNEKLFF
>TRBJ1-1|TRBV6-6|-|-
TGTGCCAGCAGTCCAGGTTTTGGACAGCCAGCCTTTGAACTAGAAGCTTTCTTT
CASSPGFGQPAFELEAFF